The 4 T cell receptor beta chains below come from one sample, sequenced in a study of T cells in Graves' hyperthyroidism and ophthalmopathy. The investigators amplified TCR beta CDR3 regions from RNA transcripts. First-round RT-PCR of the TCR CDR3 relied on the HTBI primer set. TCRdb itself ran the multiplex PCR reads through MiXCR, one entry per CDR3 protein. The data show approximately 370,000 distinct CDR3 sequences, about 15% seen once. Sequencing was carried out using blood. The receptor source for this set is a woman in her thirties with Graves' hyperthyroidism.

This chain connects TRBV29-1 to TRBJ2-1, with D uncertain. Per the germline V gene, CDR1 is SQVTM and CDR2 is ANQGSEA. The germline V and J ends were trimmed by 3 bases and 4 bases, with 19 bases remaining between them. This CDR3 region has 16 residues. The CDR3 loop reads CSVDRPRIGSYNEQFF. CDR3 bases: TGCAGCGTTGACAGGCCTAGGATTGGGTCGTACAATGAGCAGTTCTTC.

This clonotype has only a few counts. The CDR3 nucleotides read TGTGCCAGCTCACGTGCGGGAGGGCCCCAAGAGACCCAGTACTTC. As protein: CASSRAGGPQETQYF. The chain employs TRBV18 and TRBJ2-5; 9 bases are a match to TRBD2. Germline assignment: CDR1 KGHSH and CDR2 LQKENI. The trim removed 4 bases at V and 1 base at J, leaving 4 bases unmatched. The CDR3 has 15 amino acids.

Ten or more counts support this clonotype. The chain joins TRBV18 to TRBJ1-5; D uncertain. Trimming pared 0 bases from V and 5 bases from J, leaving 8 bases between. Looked up from germline, CDR1 is KGHSH and CDR2 is LQKENI. The CDR3 has 14 residues. Here the CDR3 reads CASSPPTQYQPQHF. The CDR3 bases are TGTGCCAGCTCACCACCGACACAGTATCAGCCCCAGCATTTT.

This clonotype was observed a few times. This chain connects TRBV28 to TRBJ1-4; a possible D gene is TRBD1 (5 bases). Trimming removed 7 bases at V and 7 bases at J, with 13 bases between. CDR1 MDHEN and CDR2 SYDVKM come from the germline V gene. This CDR3 spans 13 amino acids. CDR3 sequence reads: CASTRGRGEKLFF. CDR3 coding DNA: TGTGCCAGCACACGAGGGAGGGGTGAAAAACTGTTTTTT.